Described below is a single T cell receptor (beta chain) sequence and its context. What it binds is not known. Within the sample, other DNA sequences also encode this same CDR3. Using MiXCR, TCRdb re-called clones from the PCR reads. The sample holds 90,000 or so clones, around 7.8% seen once. The sample originates from a study of metastatic and nonmetastatic thyroid tumors. Notes on the study in general: Benign nodules reportedly had significantly lower TCR beta diversity than malignant thyroid tumors in blood and tumor.

Germline lookup yields CDR1 MNHNS and CDR2 SASEGT. The CDR3 spans 15 residues. Trimming cost V 6 bases and J 3 bases, with 16 bases left between them. Every patient was untreated before thyroid surgery. J is TRBJ2-3 and V is TRBV6-1; D is possibly TRBD1 (5 bases). The sample was blood. The sequence came from a female donor with papillary thyroid cancer or a benign thyroid nodule (not recorded which). Some clones in this sample may be carry-over from other donors' samples. Written as DNA, the CDR3 is TGTGCCAGCAGCTCCCTTGCTGGGGCAACAGATACGCAGTATTTT. Translating gives CASSSLAGATDTQYF.